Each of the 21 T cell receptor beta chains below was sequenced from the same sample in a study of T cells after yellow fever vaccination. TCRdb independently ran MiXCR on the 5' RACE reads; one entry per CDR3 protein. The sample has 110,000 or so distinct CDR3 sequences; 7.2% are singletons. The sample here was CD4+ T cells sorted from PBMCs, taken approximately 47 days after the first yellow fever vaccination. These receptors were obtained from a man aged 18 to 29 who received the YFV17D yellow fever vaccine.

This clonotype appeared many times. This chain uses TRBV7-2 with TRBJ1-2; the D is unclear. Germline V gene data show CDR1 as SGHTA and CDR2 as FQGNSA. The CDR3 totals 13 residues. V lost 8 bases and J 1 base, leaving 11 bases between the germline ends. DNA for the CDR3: TGTGCCAGCGGCGAGCAGATTAACTATGGCTACACCTTC. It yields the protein CASGEQINYGYTF.

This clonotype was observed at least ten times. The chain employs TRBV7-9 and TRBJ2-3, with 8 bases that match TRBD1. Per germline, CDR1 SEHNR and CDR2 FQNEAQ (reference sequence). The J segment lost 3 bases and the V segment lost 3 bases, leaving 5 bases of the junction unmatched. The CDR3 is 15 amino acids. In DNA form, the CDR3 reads TGTGCCAGCAGCTTCACAGGGGGGAGGACAGATACGCAGTATTTT. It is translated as CASSFTGGRTDTQYF.

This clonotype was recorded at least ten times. CDR3 sequence (DNA): TGTGCCAGTAGAGACGGCGGCCGGAACACTGAAGCTTTCTTT. Translation: CASRDGGRNTEAFF. The chain joins TRBV19 to TRBJ1-1; D is unclear. The CDR3 is made up of 14 amino acids. CDR1 and CDR2 from the germline V gene are LNHDA and SQIVND (reference sequence). Deletions cut 6 bases from V and 1 base from J, with 12 bases between.

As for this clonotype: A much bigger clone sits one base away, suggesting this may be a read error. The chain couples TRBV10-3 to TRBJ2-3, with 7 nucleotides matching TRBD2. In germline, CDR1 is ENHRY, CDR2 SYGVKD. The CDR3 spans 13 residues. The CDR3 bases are TGTTCCTCTTACTCTGGGGAGGGAGATACGCAGTATTTT. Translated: CSSYSGEGDTQYF.

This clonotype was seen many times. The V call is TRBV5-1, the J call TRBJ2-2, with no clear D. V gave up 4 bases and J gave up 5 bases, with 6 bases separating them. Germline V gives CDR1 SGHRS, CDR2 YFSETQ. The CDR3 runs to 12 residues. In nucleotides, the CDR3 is TGCGCCAGCAGCCCTGGGACCGGGGAGCTGTTTTTT. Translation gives CASSPGTGELFF.

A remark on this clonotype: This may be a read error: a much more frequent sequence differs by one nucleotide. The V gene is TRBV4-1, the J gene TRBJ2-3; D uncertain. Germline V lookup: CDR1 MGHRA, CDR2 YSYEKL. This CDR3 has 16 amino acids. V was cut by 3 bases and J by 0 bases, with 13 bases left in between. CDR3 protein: CASSQMGLVSTDTQYF. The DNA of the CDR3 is TGCGCCAGCAGCCAGATGGGCCTAGTAAGCACAGATACGCAGTATTTT.

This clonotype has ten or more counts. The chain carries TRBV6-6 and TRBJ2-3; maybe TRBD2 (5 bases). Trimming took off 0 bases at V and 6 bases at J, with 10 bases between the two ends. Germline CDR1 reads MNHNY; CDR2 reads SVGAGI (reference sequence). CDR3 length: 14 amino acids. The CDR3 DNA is TGTGCCAGCAGTTACTCGAGGGTCTACGATACGCAGTATTTT. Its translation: CASSYSRVYDTQYF.

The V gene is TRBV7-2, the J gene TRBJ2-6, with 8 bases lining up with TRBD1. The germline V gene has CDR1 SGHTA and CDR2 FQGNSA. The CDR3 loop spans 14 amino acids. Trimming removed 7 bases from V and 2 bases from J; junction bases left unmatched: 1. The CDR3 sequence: CASKGQAGANVLTF. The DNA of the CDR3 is TGTGCCAGCAAGGGACAGGCTGGGGCCAACGTCCTGACTTTC.

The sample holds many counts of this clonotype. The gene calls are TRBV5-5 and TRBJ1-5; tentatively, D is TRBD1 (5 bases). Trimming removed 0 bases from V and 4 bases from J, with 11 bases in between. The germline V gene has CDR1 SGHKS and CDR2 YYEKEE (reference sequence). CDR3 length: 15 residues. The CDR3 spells CASSLAAGLNQPQHF. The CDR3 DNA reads TGTGCCAGCAGCTTGGCCGCAGGGTTAAATCAGCCCCAGCATTTT.

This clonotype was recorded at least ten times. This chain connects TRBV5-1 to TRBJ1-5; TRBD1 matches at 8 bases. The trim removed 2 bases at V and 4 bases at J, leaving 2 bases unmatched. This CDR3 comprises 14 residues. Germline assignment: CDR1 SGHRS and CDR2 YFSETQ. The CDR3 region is CASSFGTGNQPQHF. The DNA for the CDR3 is TGCGCCAGCAGCTTCGGGACAGGAAATCAGCCCCAGCATTTT.

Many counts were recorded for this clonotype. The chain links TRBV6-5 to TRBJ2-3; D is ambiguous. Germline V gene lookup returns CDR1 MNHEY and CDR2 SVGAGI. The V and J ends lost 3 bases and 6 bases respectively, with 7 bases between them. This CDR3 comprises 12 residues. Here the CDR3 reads CASSYRRDTQYF. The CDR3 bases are TGTGCCAGCAGTTATCGGCGGGATACGCAGTATTTT.

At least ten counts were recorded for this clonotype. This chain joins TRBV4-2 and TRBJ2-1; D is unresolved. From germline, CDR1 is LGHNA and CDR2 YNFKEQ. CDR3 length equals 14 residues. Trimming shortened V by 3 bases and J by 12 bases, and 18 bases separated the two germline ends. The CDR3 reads CASSQWPAQEAQFF. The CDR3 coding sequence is TGTGCCAGCAGCCAGTGGCCGGCACAAGAGGCGCAGTTCTTC.

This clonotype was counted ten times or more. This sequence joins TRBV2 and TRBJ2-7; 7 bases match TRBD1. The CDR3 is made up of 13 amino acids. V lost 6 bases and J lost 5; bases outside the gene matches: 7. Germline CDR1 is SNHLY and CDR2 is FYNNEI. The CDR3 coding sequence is TGTGCCAGCAGGGGGGACAGTCCTAACGAGCAGTACGTC. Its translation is CASRGDSPNEQYV.

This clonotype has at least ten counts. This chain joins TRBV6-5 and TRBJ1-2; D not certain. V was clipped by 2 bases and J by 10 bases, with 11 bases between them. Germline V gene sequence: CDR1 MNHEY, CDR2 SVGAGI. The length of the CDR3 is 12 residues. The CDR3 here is CASSYDSFDYTF. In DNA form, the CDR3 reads TGTGCCAGCAGTTACGACTCCTTTGACTACACCTTC.

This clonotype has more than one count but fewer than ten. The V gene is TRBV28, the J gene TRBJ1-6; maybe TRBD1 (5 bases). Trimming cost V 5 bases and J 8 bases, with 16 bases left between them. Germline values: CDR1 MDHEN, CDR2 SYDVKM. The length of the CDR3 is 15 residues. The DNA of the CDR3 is TGTGCCAGCAGTAACGCGGCCGGGACCCATTCACCCCTCCACTTT. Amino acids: CASSNAAGTHSPLHF.

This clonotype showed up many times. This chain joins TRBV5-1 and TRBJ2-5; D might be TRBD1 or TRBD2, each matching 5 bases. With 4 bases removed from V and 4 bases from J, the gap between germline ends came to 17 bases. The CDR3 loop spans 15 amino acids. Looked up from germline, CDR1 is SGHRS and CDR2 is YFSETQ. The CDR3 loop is CASSIGTGRRETQYF. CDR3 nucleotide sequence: TGCGCCAGCAGCATCGGAACGGGACGGCGAGAGACCCAGTACTTC.

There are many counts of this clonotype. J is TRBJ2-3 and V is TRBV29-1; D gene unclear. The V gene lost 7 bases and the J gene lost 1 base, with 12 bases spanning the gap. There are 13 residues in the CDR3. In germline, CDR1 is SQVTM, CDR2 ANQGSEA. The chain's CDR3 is CSGSVTRTDTQYF. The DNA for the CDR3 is TGCAGCGGGAGCGTTACCCGCACAGATACGCAGTATTTT.

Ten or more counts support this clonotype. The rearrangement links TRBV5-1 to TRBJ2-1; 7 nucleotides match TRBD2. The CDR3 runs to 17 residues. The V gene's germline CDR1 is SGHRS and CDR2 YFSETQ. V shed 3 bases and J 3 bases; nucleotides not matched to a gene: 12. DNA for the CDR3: TGCGCCAGCAGCTCAATACTGGGGGGGAAGGGCTACAATGAGCAGTTCTTC. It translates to CASSSILGGKGYNEQFF.

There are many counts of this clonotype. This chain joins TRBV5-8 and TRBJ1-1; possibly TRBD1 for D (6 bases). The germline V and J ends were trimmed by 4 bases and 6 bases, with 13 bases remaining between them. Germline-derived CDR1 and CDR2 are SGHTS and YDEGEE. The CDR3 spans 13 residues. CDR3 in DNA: TGTGCCAGCAGCCTCGACAGGCGGGCTGAAGCTTTCTTT. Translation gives CASSLDRRAEAFF.

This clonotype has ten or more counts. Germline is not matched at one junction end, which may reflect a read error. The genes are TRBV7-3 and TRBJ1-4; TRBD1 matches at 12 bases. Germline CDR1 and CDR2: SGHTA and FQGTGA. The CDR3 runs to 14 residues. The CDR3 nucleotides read TGTGCCAGCAGCAGGGACAGGGGGCAGTTGAAGTTAACTTTT. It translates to CASSRDRGQLKLTF.

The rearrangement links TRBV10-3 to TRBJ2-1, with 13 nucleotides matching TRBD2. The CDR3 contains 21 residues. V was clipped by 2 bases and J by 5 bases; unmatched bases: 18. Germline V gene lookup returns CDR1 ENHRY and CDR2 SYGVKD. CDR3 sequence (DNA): TGTGCCATCAGTGAGCCACTTGACAGACGGACTAGCGGGGGTCAGGACAATGAGCAGTTCTTC. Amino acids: CAISEPLDRRTSGGQDNEQFF.